These 32 T cell receptor beta chains were all obtained from the same sample, sequenced in a study of T cells after yellow fever vaccination. Using its own MiXCR run on the 5' RACE reads, TCRdb lists one record per CDR3 protein. The table shows 250,000 to 400,000 distinct CDR3 sequences, with approximately 4% occurring only once. The sequencing used PBMCs, collected 15 days after the yellow fever booster vaccination. Every receptor here comes from a man younger than 30 who received the YFV17D yellow fever vaccine.

V is TRBV6-4 and J is TRBJ2-1, with D possibly matching TRBD1 (5 bases). The CDR3 extends over 19 amino acids. V was trimmed by 4 bases and J by 0 bases, leaving 22 bases between them. Germline CDR1 and CDR2: MRHNA and SNTAGT. CDR3 amino acids: CASSALILGAGASYNEQFF. DNA of the CDR3: TGTGCCAGCAGTGCCCTCATTTTAGGGGCCGGCGCCTCCTACAATGAGCAGTTCTTC.

Many counts were recorded for this clonotype. The chain has TRBV5-1 and TRBJ1-1, with D uncertain. Germline CDR1 is SGHRS and CDR2 is YFSETQ. V lost 6 bases and J 6 bases, leaving 18 bases between the germline ends. The CDR3 is made up of 14 amino acids. The CDR3 sequence is CASTPVDFVAEAFF. The CDR3 DNA reads TGCGCCAGCACTCCTGTGGATTTCGTGGCTGAAGCTTTCTTT.

V gene TRBV7-2 combines with J gene TRBJ1-1; tentative D call: TRBD1 (6 bases). The CDR3 has 15 residues. CDR1 is SGHTA, CDR2 FQGNSA, per germline. The V end was cut by 4 bases, the J end by 1 base, with 13 bases between. CDR3: CASSSQQGRNTEAFF. CDR3 nucleotides: TGTGCCAGCAGCTCCCAACAGGGAAGGAACACTGAAGCTTTCTTT. Looking up the rest from reference TRBV7-2 and TRBJ1-1 gives the full variable domain: GAGVSQSPSNKVTEKGKDVELRCDPISGHTALYWYRQSLGQGLEFLIYFQGNSAPDKSGLPSDRFSAERTGGSVSTLTIQRTQQEDSAVYLCASSSQQGRNTEAFFGQGTRLTVV.

This clonotype showed up many times. V and J are TRBV5-1 and TRBJ2-1, with D possibly called TRBD1 or TRBD2 (5 bases each). The CDR3 runs 15 residues. Germline V lookup: CDR1 SGHRS, CDR2 YFSETQ. V dropped 7 bases and J dropped 1 base, with 15 bases sitting between them. CDR3: CASGDPGRSYNEQFF. The CDR3 region has the DNA TGCGCCAGCGGGGATCCGGGACGGTCCTACAATGAGCAGTTCTTC. Full variable domain (remainder filled in from reference TRBV5-1 and TRBJ2-1): KAGVTQTPRYLIKTRGQQVTLSCSPISGHRSVSWYQQTPGQGLQFLFEYFSETQRNKGNFPGRFSGRQFSNSRSEMNVSTLELGDSALYLCASGDPGRSYNEQFFGPGTRLTVL.

The rearrangement links TRBV7-8 to TRBJ1-3; tentative D call: TRBD1 (5 bases). CDR1 and CDR2 (germline): SGHVS, FQNEAQ. CDR3 length equals 14 residues. Trimming removed 1 base at V and 2 bases at J, with 6 bases between. The CDR3 DNA is TGTGCCAGCAGCTTAGGGGGGGCTGGAAACACCATATATTTT. Translating gives CASSLGGAGNTIYF.

This clonotype was counted between two and nine times. The chain carries TRBV27 and TRBJ2-7; D might be TRBD1 or TRBD2, each matching 5 bases. CDR1 and CDR2 (germline): MNHEY, SMNVEV (reference sequence). CDR3 size: 14 residues. Trimming cost V 6 bases and J 7 bases, with 19 bases left between them. The CDR3 reads CASSPAGTGREQYF. CDR3 sequence (DNA): TGTGCCAGCAGCCCGGCAGGGACGGGTCGGGAGCAGTACTTC.

There are a few counts of this clonotype. The chain carries TRBV10-3 and TRBJ2-1; no reliable D call. Trimming removed 6 bases from V and 8 bases from J, with 14 bases in between. Germline CDR1 and CDR2: ENHRY and SYGVKD. The CDR3 extends over 13 amino acids. The CDR3 spells CAIRGLSGHEQFF. For the CDR3, the DNA is TGTGCCATCAGGGGATTGTCAGGCCATGAGCAGTTCTTC.

This clonotype was seen a handful of times. The chain carries TRBV5-1 and TRBJ1-2; no definite D call. Germline V gene data show CDR1 as SGHRS and CDR2 as YFSETQ. There are 15 residues in the CDR3. Trimming cost V 2 bases and J 3 bases, with 14 bases left between them. CDR3 in DNA: TGCGCCAGCAGCTTTTCAATGTTAGGGTACTATGGCTACACCTTC. It encodes CASSFSMLGYYGYTF.

This clonotype was observed a few times. This chain joins TRBV12-3 or TRBV12-4 and TRBJ1-4, with 8 bases matching TRBD1. V shed 6 bases, J shed 8 bases, and the junction held 8 bases outside the gene matches. This CDR3 region has 14 residues. CDR3 sequence: CASRNQGAGEKLFF. The CDR3 DNA reads as TGTGCCAGCAGGAACCAGGGGGCAGGGGAAAAACTGTTTTTT.

This clonotype was detected ten times or more. The chain recombines TRBV20-1 with TRBJ1-1; D is possibly TRBD1 (5 bases). Trimming stripped 6 bases from V and 0 bases from J, with 11 bases between. The CDR3 consists of 13 residues. Looked up from germline, CDR1 is DFQATT and CDR2 is SNEGSKA (reference sequence). The CDR3 DNA reads TGCAGTGCCCTGGGGCAAATGAACACTGAAGCTTTCTTT. Protein sequence: CSALGQMNTEAFF.

This clonotype was detected many times. The chain carries TRBV20-1 and TRBJ2-4; no firm D call. Trimming cost V 4 bases and J 13 bases, with 11 bases left between them. This CDR3 spans 10 amino acids. The germline gives CDR1 DFQATT, CDR2 SNEGSKA (reference sequence). The CDR3 nucleotides are TGCAGTGCTAACCTGGGCCAACAGTACTTC. This gives the protein CSANLGQQYF.

There are a few counts of this clonotype. The chain combines TRBV4-1 with TRBJ2-6; 7 nucleotides align to TRBD1. Per the germline V gene, CDR1 is MGHRA and CDR2 is YSYEKL. V dropped 3 bases and J dropped 0; count of bases not matched to a gene: 11. This CDR3 spans 19 amino acids. CDR3 sequence reads: CASSQSTGTAPSGANVLTF. The DNA for the CDR3 is TGCGCCAGCAGCCAGAGCACCGGGACAGCTCCCTCTGGGGCCAACGTCCTGACTTTC.

This clonotype has a count of ten or more. V usage is TRBV6-1 and J usage is TRBJ1-1; D unclear. The germline V and J ends were trimmed by 3 bases and 4 bases, with 12 bases remaining between them. The CDR3 spans 14 residues. The germline V gene encodes CDR1 MNHNS and CDR2 SASEGT. CDR3 nucleotide sequence: TGTGCCAGCAGTGACGATATATGGAGCACTGAAGCTTTCTTT. Translated, it gives CASSDDIWSTEAFF.

Many counts were recorded for this clonotype. The V call is TRBV27, the J call TRBJ1-1; D unresolved. V lost 6 bases, J lost 4 bases, and 18 bases lay in between. CDR1 and CDR2 (germline): MNHEY, SMNVEV (reference sequence). The CDR3 runs to 15 residues. DNA for the CDR3: TGTGCCAGCAGCTCGCCCCCACGGGGAGTCACTGAAGCTTTCTTT. Encoded protein: CASSSPPRGVTEAFF.

This clonotype was counted many times. The J gene is TRBJ2-2, the V gene TRBV11-2; unclear D gene. There are 19 residues in the CDR3. The germline CDR1 and CDR2 sequences are SGHAT and FQNNGV. Trimming left V 0 bases short and J 6 bases short, with 23 bases between. In DNA, the CDR3 is TGTGCCAGCAGCTTAGACCAGTGGTCGGTCAAGGCGGTCGCCGGGGAGCTGTTTTTT. Amino acid sequence: CASSLDQWSVKAVAGELFF.

The chain is built from TRBV7-9 and TRBJ1-4; D unresolved. The CDR3 has 15 residues. Trimming shortened V by 2 bases and J by 7 bases, and 14 bases separated the two germline ends. The germline V gene has CDR1 SEHNR and CDR2 FQNEAQ (reference sequence). The CDR3 DNA is TGTGCCAGCAGCTTAAGGAGGGAGTATGGTGAAAAACTGTTTTTT. This gives the protein CASSLRREYGEKLFF.

This clonotype came up a few times. The rearrangement joins TRBV5-1 to TRBJ2-5, with D tentatively TRBD1 (6 bases). This CDR3 has 15 residues. Trimming took 1 base from V and 3 from J, leaving 13 bases between them. CDR1 and CDR2 (germline): SGHRS, YFSETQ. CDR3 sequence: CASSLSRRTEETQYF. The DNA for the CDR3 is TGCGCCAGCAGCTTGTCGCGAAGGACAGAAGAGACCCAGTACTTC.

This clonotype appeared many times. V is TRBV29-1 and J is TRBJ1-5, with D uncertain. CDR3 size: 13 residues. Germline CDR1 and CDR2: SQVTM and ANQGSEA. V lost 4 bases and J 4 bases, leaving 11 bases between the germline ends. The DNA of the CDR3 is TGCAGCGTTGTCTCCCAGCTAAATCAGCCCCAGCATTTT. Amino acids: CSVVSQLNQPQHF.

The chain is built from TRBV5-6 and TRBJ1-5; perhaps TRBD1 as D (6 bases). Deletions cut 0 bases from V and 9 bases from J, with 16 bases between. The CDR3 runs to 15 residues. Germline values: CDR1 SGHDT, CDR2 YYEEEE. As DNA, the CDR3 is TGTGCCAGCAGCTTGGAGGCAGGGGAAGGGGGGCCCCAGCATTTT. Amino acid sequence: CASSLEAGEGGPQHF.

This clonotype was seen many times. The chain has TRBV9 and TRBJ1-1; D call uncertain. V lost 0 bases to trimming and J lost 10 bases, with 13 bases between them. CDR3 length: 13 residues. Per germline, CDR1 SGDLS and CDR2 YYNGEE. This chain's CDR3 is CASSVEWGGLAFF. Here the CDR3 DNA reads TGTGCCAGCAGCGTAGAATGGGGAGGGTTAGCTTTCTTT.

The table lists this clonotype with many counts. This chain links TRBV20-1 with TRBJ1-5; possible D gene TRBD1, 5 bases. The CDR3 runs 13 residues. V shed 7 bases and J shed 2 bases, with 12 bases lying between them. Germline loops: CDR1 DFQATT, CDR2 SNEGSKA (reference sequence). CDR3 region: CSEARDGNQPQHF. CDR3 in DNA: TGCAGTGAGGCCAGGGATGGCAATCAGCCCCAGCATTTT.

This clonotype was recorded at least ten times. The genes are TRBV11-2 and TRBJ1-2; no definite D call. The germline gives CDR1 SGHAT, CDR2 FQNNGV. This CDR3 comprises 13 residues. Trimming took off 6 bases at V and 4 bases at J, with 12 bases between the two ends. The CDR3 protein is CASRKETPYGYTF. The CDR3, as DNA: TGTGCCAGCAGAAAGGAGACACCCTATGGCTACACCTTC.

This clonotype was recorded at least ten times. The chain employs TRBV6-1 and TRBJ1-2, with TRBD1 as a possible D gene (5 bases). Germline CDR1 MNHNS, CDR2 SASEGT. Trimming pared 8 bases from V and 3 bases from J, leaving 13 bases between. This CDR3 comprises 13 residues. The CDR3 sequence is CASGAVTDYGYTF. In DNA, the CDR3 is TGTGCCAGCGGGGCGGTGACGGACTATGGCTACACCTTC.

In its sample, this clonotype was seen a few times. CDR3 nucleotide sequence: TGCAGTGCTCAAGAGACGCAGGGCACCGGAAACACCATATATTTT. Its protein is CSAQETQGTGNTIYF. The chain employs TRBV20-1 and TRBJ1-3; tentative D call: TRBD1 (5 bases). V gave up 5 bases and J gave up 4 bases, with 18 bases separating them. CDR3 length: 15 residues. Germline CDR1 is DFQATT and CDR2 is SNEGSKA (reference sequence).

This clonotype was seen ten or more times. The chain recombines TRBV9 with TRBJ2-3; 9 bases align to TRBD1. V shed 3 bases, J shed 2 bases, and the junction held 1 base outside the gene matches. The CDR3 spans 14 residues. CDR1 is SGDLS, CDR2 YYNGEE, per germline. The CDR3 DNA reads as TGTGCCAGCAGCGACAGGGGGCCCACAGATACGCAGTATTTT. It yields the protein CASSDRGPTDTQYF.

This clonotype has more than one count but fewer than ten. This rearrangement joins TRBV18 to TRBJ1-4, with TRBD1 identical over 9 bases. CDR1 and CDR2 from the germline V gene are KGHSH and LQKENI. This CDR3 has 14 residues. After removal of 3 bases from V and 5 bases from J, the junction contained 1 base not matched to a gene. CDR3 nucleotide sequence: TGTGCCAGCTCACCCGGGACAGGGAATGAAAAACTGTTTTTT. It specifies CASSPGTGNEKLFF.

The CDR3 spells CASSLGTQPQHF. In DNA, the CDR3 is TGTGCCAGCAGCTTAGGGACGCAGCCCCAGCATTTT. The chain has TRBV5-6 and TRBJ1-5, with a possible D match to TRBD1 (5 bases). Per the germline V gene, CDR1 is SGHDT and CDR2 is YYEEEE. The V gene lost 2 bases and the J gene lost 7 bases, with 7 bases spanning the gap. This CDR3 region has 12 residues.

The gene calls are TRBV6-5 and TRBJ2-1; D is perhaps TRBD2 (6 bases). CDR3 size: 20 residues. In germline, CDR1 is MNHEY, CDR2 SVGAGI. V lost 2 bases and J lost 0, with 23 bases in between. The chain's CDR3 is CASSYGDTSGLLSSYNEQFF. The CDR3 DNA reads TGTGCCAGCAGTTACGGCGATACCTCGGGACTCTTGAGCTCCTACAATGAGCAGTTCTTC.

In regard to this clonotype: At one of its ends the junction is not consistent with the germline gene, which may arise from a read error. The chain recombines TRBV3-1 with TRBJ2-5; no reliable D call. CDR1 LGHDT and CDR2 YNNKEL come from the germline V gene (reference sequence). The length of the CDR3 is 13 residues. The CDR3 DNA reads as TGTGCCAGCAGCCAAGAGAGACGGCCCCCCTTCCACTTC. The encoded protein is CASSQERRPPFHF.

This clonotype was observed many times. This chain joins TRBV20-1 and TRBJ1-6, with D possibly being TRBD1 (6 bases). The CDR3 runs 15 residues. The germline gives CDR1 DFQATT, CDR2 SNEGSKA (reference sequence). V was trimmed by 1 base and J by 10 bases, leaving 17 bases between them. This chain's CDR3 is CSARAGQGFGSPLHF. CDR3 coding DNA: TGCAGTGCTAGAGCAGGGCAGGGGTTTGGGTCACCCCTCCACTTT.

This clonotype was seen ten or more times. The chain recombines TRBV7-6 with TRBJ2-2; maybe TRBD2 (5 bases). V was pared by 4 bases and J by 0 bases, with 9 bases between. This CDR3 has 15 residues. Per germline, CDR1 SGHVS and CDR2 FNYEAQ. The CDR3 here is CASSSTGSNTGELFF. Written as DNA, the CDR3 is TGTGCCAGCAGCTCGACGGGGTCGAACACCGGGGAGCTGTTTTTT.

This clonotype was seen repeatedly, ten times or more. The chain combines TRBV3-1 with TRBJ2-3; D is possibly TRBD1 (5 bases). CDR3 length equals 18 residues. V shed 10 bases and J shed 3 bases, with 29 bases lying between them. Germline CDR1 LGHDT, CDR2 YNNKEL (reference sequence). The DNA for the CDR3 is TGTGCCACCTCCGGGCCGATCCGCAGGGATATAGGAACAGATACGCAGTATTTT. This encodes CATSGPIRRDIGTDTQYF.